Presented here are 13 T cell receptor beta chains from one specimen sequenced in a study of OX40 agonist ivuxolimab in advanced cancers. Clones were sequenced by immunoSEQ multiplex PCR, and TCRdb holds only the in-frame ones, with some missing. Among 55,000 to 75,000 clones, 70% to 85% were seen once, and the ten largest hold around 9.9%. The sequenced sample was CD4+ or CD8+ T cells sorted from blood, obtained in a trial of the OX40 agonist ivuxolimab. These receptors all stem from an adult with an advanced solid tumor such as melanoma, head and neck, liver or kidney cancer.

V usage is TRBV27 and J usage is TRBJ2-7; D not certain. Trimming took off 0 bases at V and 0 bases at J, with 9 bases between the two ends. The CDR3 sequence is 15 residues long. Per germline, CDR1 MNHEY and CDR2 SMNVEV (reference sequence). The CDR3 here is CASSLSGRSSYEQYF. Written as DNA, the CDR3 is TGTGCCAGCAGTTTATCCGGCAGGAGCTCCTACGAGCAGTACTTC.

This chain connects TRBV7-2 to TRBJ2-2, with 15 bases that match TRBD2. CDR3 size: 15 residues. The ends lost 5 bases at V and 8 bases at J; junction bases unmatched: 3. Germline lookup yields CDR1 SGHTA and CDR2 FQGNSA. The DNA of the CDR3 is TGTGCCAGCAGCCCAGGACTAGCGGGAGGGGGGGAGCTGTTTTTT. Its translation: CASSPGLAGGGELFF.

The chain is built from TRBV7-2 and TRBJ2-5; 12 nucleotides agree with TRBD1. J gave up 5 bases and V 3 bases, and 4 bases lay outside the gene matches. The CDR3 loop spans 15 amino acids. Germline CDR1 reads SGHTA; CDR2 reads FQGNSA. DNA for the CDR3: TGTGCCAGCAGCTTGGGACAGGGGGCGCGGGAGACCCAGTACTTC. Protein product: CASSLGQGARETQYF.

The rearrangement joins TRBV6-6 to TRBJ2-2, with 7 positions matching TRBD1. CDR3 length: 14 residues. The germline V gene has CDR1 MNHNY and CDR2 SVGAGI (reference sequence). Losses at the gene ends were 6 bases for V and 2 bases for J; bases not matched to a gene: 3. This CDR3 is CASRRTGNTGELFF. The DNA for the CDR3 is TGTGCCAGCAGGAGGACAGGAAACACCGGGGAGCTGTTTTTT.

This clone showed up just once. This chain links TRBV15 with TRBJ1-4; no firm D call. Germline V gene lookup returns CDR1 LNHNV and CDR2 YYDKDF (reference sequence). The V gene lost 0 bases and the J gene lost 0 bases, with 8 bases spanning the gap. There are 16 residues in the CDR3. The CDR3 protein is CATSREGWATNEKLFF. The CDR3 DNA reads as TGTGCCACCAGCAGAGAGGGTTGGGCAACTAATGAAAAACTGTTTTTT.

V is TRBV5-4 and J is TRBJ2-2; TRBD1 matches 7 bases. CDR3 size: 16 residues. Germline CDR1 and CDR2: SGHNT and YYREEE (reference sequence). V lost 4 bases and J lost 3; bases outside the gene matches: 9. The chain's CDR3 is CASSPQTGPYTGELFF. In nucleotides, the CDR3 is TGTGCCAGCAGCCCCCAGACAGGGCCTTACACCGGGGAGCTGTTTTTT.

The CDR3 region is CASSPDRVTEAFF. CDR3 sequence (DNA): TGTGCCAGCAGCCCAGACAGGGTAACTGAAGCTTTCTTT. V gene TRBV11-2 combines with J gene TRBJ1-1, with TRBD1 matching 7 bases. Germline trimming cut 5 bases from V and 5 bases from J; bases unmatched to any gene: 5. The CDR3 contains 13 residues. In germline, CDR1 is SGHAT, CDR2 FQNNGV.

This sequence joins TRBV28 and TRBJ1-1; D uncertain. CDR1 and CDR2 (germline): MDHEN, SYDVKM. The V end lost 4 bases, the J end lost 0 bases, and 18 bases lay between the germline ends. The CDR3 has 17 residues. The CDR3 sequence is CASSSISPRGLNTEAFF. CDR3 nucleotides: TGTGCCAGCAGTTCAATATCCCCCCGAGGGTTGAACACTGAAGCTTTCTTT.

This clone counts as medium-sized (0.01 to 0.1%). The CDR3 region has the DNA TGTGCTAGTGGCCCCGACGGGATATCTCAGCCCCAGCATTTT. Translation gives CASGPDGISQPQHF. This chain connects TRBV12-5 to TRBJ1-5; D not certain. The germline V and J ends were trimmed by 6 bases and 6 bases, with 15 bases remaining between them. The CDR3 runs to 14 residues. The germline gives CDR1 LGHNT, CDR2 FRNRAP.

The rearrangement links TRBV5-6 to TRBJ2-1; D unclear. Trimming pared 0 bases from V and 0 bases from J, leaving 13 bases between. The CDR3 is made up of 17 amino acids. Germline V gene data show CDR1 as SGHDT and CDR2 as YYEEEE. The CDR3 is CASSLAPATLSYNEQFF. CDR3 nucleotides: TGTGCCAGCAGCTTGGCCCCAGCTACCCTCTCCTACAATGAGCAGTTCTTC.

The chain links TRBV7-8 to TRBJ2-7; possibly TRBD2 for D (5 bases). Trimming left V 1 base short and J 6 bases short, with 13 bases between. This CDR3 comprises 14 residues. The V gene's germline CDR1 is SGHVS and CDR2 FQNEAQ. CDR3 protein: CASSLGTGPREQYV. Here the CDR3 DNA reads TGTGCCAGCAGCTTAGGGACTGGGCCTCGCGAGCAGTACGTC.

This rearrangement joins TRBV4-3 to TRBJ2-3; the D is unclear. Germline V gene data show CDR1 as LGHNA and CDR2 as YSLEER. CDR3 size: 19 residues. The V end was cut by 0 bases, the J end by 0 bases, with 19 bases between. CDR3 residues: CASSQESAVPGFSTDTQYF. CDR3 DNA sequence: TGCGCCAGCAGCCAAGAGTCGGCAGTACCAGGTTTTAGCACAGATACGCAGTATTTT.

In its sample, this clone was seen once. The rearrangement joins TRBV11-2 to TRBJ2-1; D not certain. CDR3 length: 13 residues. Germline CDR1 is SGHAT and CDR2 is FQNNGV. The germline V and J ends were trimmed by 1 base and 5 bases, with 6 bases remaining between them. CDR3 nucleotides: TGTGCCAGCAGCTTAGGCCCGAACAATGAGCAGTTCTTC. This sequence encodes CASSLGPNNEQFF.